In this sample, the clone carrying this TCR beta chain turned up a few times. Its cognate antigen is unknown. PBMCs, at least 6.5 million per sample, were isolated. RNA extraction gave at least 6 micrograms of total RNA per sample. Germline values: CDR1 SGHRS, CDR2 YFSETQ. The CDR3 runs to 15 residues. Trimming removed 1 base from V and 0 bases from J, with 9 bases in between. The data stem from a study of blood T cells in healthy people across ages. Findings of the study overall: Considered underestimates were the diversity estimates obtained from one million T cells. Expanded clonotype shifts may have been confounded, as the donors had an unknown CMV status.

Primed by a sample-barcoded 5' primer and a J-beta primer mix, a second PCR proceeded for about 7 to 12 cycles. TCRdb ran MiXCR on the 5' RACE reads and lists one entry per CDR3 protein. The table shows about 290,000 distinct CDR3 sequences, with roughly 29% occurring only once. Sample: blood. The chain recombines TRBV5-1 with TRBJ2-3; D gene unclear. The TCR originated in a woman in her 70s in good health. The CDR3 loop reads CASSLHPESTDTQYF. CDR3 nucleotides: TGCGCCAGCAGCTTGCACCCCGAGAGCACAGATACGCAGTATTTT. The full variable domain, its missing parts supplied by reference TRBV5-1 and TRBJ2-3, is KAGVTQTPRYLIKTRGQQVTLSCSPISGHRSVSWYQQTPGQGLQFLFEYFSETQRNKGNFPGRFSGRQFSNSRSEMNVSTLELGDSALYLCASSLHPESTDTQYFGPGTRLTVL.